Listed below are T cell receptor beta chains from one sample, sequenced in a study of shared clonotypes between healthy human individuals. The method was immunoSEQ multiplex PCR; TCRdb's version includes in-frame clones alone and lacks a portion of them. This table has 2 million to 3 million clones, around nine tenths appearing once. The sequencing input was naive CD4+ T cells sorted from blood. Source of these receptors: a man younger than 35 in good health. CDR3s include the opening cysteine and the closing phenylalanine or tryptophan. Where a row states a size, it is once, few, many or the class of an expanded clone; other rows omit it.

>TRBJ1-2|TRBV19|-
CASSIDPQGSGYTF
>TRBJ2-2|TRBV11-2|-
CASSPLAQVGTGELFF
>TRBJ1-6|TRBV18|-
CASSPDTSGTTNNSPLHF
>TRBJ1-4|TRBV27|-
CASSLRGGVEKLFF
>TRBJ1-3|TRBV18|few
CASSPPAGARGNTIYF
>TRBJ2-5|TRBV19|once
CASSITSFQETQYF
>TRBJ1-4|TRBV15|-
CATSRDRTGSSATNEKLFF
>TRBJ1-6|TRBV9|-
CASSVDRGKSSPLHF
>TRBJ2-7|TRBV5-1|-
CASSLAPAGVAYEQYF
>TRBJ2-2|TRBV25-1|-
CASQISPTGELFF
>TRBJ2-3|TRBV28|-
CASSSVLGTDTQYF
>TRBJ1-4|TRBV7-2|-
CASSFTGTATNEKLFF
>TRBJ2-3|TRBV7-2|-
CASSPTPSTDTQYF
>TRBJ1-4|TRBV5-4|-
CASSSGDMSGKLFF